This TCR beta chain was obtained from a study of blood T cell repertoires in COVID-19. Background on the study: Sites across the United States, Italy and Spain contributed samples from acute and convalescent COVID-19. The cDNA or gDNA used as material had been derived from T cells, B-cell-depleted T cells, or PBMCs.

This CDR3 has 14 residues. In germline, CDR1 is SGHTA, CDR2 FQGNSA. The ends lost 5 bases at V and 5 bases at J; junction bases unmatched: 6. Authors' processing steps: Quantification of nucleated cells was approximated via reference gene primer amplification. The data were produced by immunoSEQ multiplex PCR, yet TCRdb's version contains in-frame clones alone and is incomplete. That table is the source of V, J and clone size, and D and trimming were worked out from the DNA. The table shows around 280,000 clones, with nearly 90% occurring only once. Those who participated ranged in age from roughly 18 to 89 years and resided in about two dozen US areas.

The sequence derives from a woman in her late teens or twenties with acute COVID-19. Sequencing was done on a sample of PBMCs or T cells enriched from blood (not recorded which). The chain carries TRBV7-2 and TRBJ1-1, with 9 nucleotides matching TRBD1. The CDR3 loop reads CASSQGQGKTEAFF. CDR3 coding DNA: TGTGCCAGCAGCCAAGGACAGGGGAAAACTGAAGCTTTCTTT.